The 6 T cell receptor beta chains given below trace back to one sample, sequenced in a study of technical replicates of blood from a handful of donors. Profiled with immunoSEQ multiplex PCR; TCRdb holds only in-frame clones, not every one. The sample has some 82,000 clones; about 93% are singletons. Sequenced material: T cells isolated from PBMCs. These receptors all stem from a human donor in good health.

This rearrangement joins TRBV29-1 to TRBJ2-5, with 8 bases fitting TRBD1. V lost 8 bases to trimming and J lost 4 bases; unmatched junction nucleotides: 12. The CDR3 extends over 14 amino acids. Per germline, CDR1 SQVTM and CDR2 ANQGSEA. DNA for the CDR3: TGCAGCCTTGGGAGACAGGGGCCGGGAGAGACCCAGTACTTC. As protein: CSLGRQGPGETQYF. Drawing the rest from reference TRBV29-1 and TRBJ2-5, the complete variable domain is SAVISQKPSRDICQRGTSLTIQCQVDSQVTMMFWYRQQPGQSLTLIATANQGSEATYESGFVIDKFPISRPNLTFSTLTVSNMSPEDSSIYLCSLGRQGPGETQYFGPGTRLLVL.

A single count supports this clone. The rearrangement links TRBV6-4 to TRBJ2-2; D is ambiguous. V was shortened by 4 bases and J by 2 bases, with 8 bases between the two germline ends. CDR1 and CDR2 (germline): MRHNA, SNTAGT. The CDR3 is made up of 14 amino acids. The CDR3 region has the DNA TGTGCCAGCAGTGCCACTACTAACACCGGGGAGCTGTTTTTT. Protein product: CASSATTNTGELFF.

V gene TRBV7-2 combines with J gene TRBJ2-7; 11 bases are a match to TRBD2. CDR1 and CDR2 from the germline V gene are SGHTA and FQGNSA. There are 16 residues in the CDR3. V was pared by 1 base and J by 2 bases, with 4 bases of the junction left unmatched. DNA of the CDR3: TGTGCCAGCAGCTTAGGGACTAGCGGGTTACCCTACGAGCAGTACTTC. Its translation: CASSLGTSGLPYEQYF.

The chain uses TRBV6-1 and TRBJ2-7; 11 bases line up with TRBD2. This CDR3 region has 15 residues. Losses at the gene ends were 5 bases for V and 4 bases for J; bases not matched to a gene: 7. Germline lookup yields CDR1 MNHNS and CDR2 SASEGT. The CDR3 coding sequence is TGTGCCAGCAGTCCCGGGACTAGCGGAGTATACGAGCAGTACTTC. It translates to CASSPGTSGVYEQYF.

The gene calls are TRBV6-6 and TRBJ1-1; D might be TRBD1 (6 bases). Per germline, CDR1 MNHNY and CDR2 SVGAGI (reference sequence). The CDR3 extends over 14 amino acids. V was pared by 5 bases and J by 5 bases, with 15 bases between. The CDR3 region is CASSRSGEGTEAFF. The CDR3 bases are TGTGCCAGCAGTCGCTCAGGGGAGGGTACTGAAGCTTTCTTT.

The CDR3 loop reads CASSQDLGTVNTGELFF. CDR3 sequence (DNA): TGCGCCAGCAGCCAAGATTTGGGGACAGTCAACACCGGGGAGCTGTTTTTT. The chain uses TRBV4-1 and TRBJ2-2; 7 nucleotides match TRBD1. The CDR3 covers 17 residues. Germline V CDR1 and CDR2: MGHRA, YSYEKL. V lost 0 bases to trimming and J lost 2 bases; unmatched junction nucleotides: 6.